This note documents a single T cell receptor (beta chain) sequence. This specimen belongs to a study of blood T cell repertoires in COVID-19. Authors' methods: How many nucleated cells were present was estimated from reference gene primer amplification. The protocol was immunoSEQ multiplex PCR, while the TCRdb copy is restricted to in-frame clones and leaves out a portion. D and trimming were read from the DNA, whereas the V and J calls and clone size are those reported in that table. This sample carries about 130,000 clones, 81% of them seen once, and the ten largest clones take about 8.4%. Germline CDR1 reads MDHEN; CDR2 reads SYDVKM. V lost 8 bases and J lost 4, with 11 bases in between. The CDR3 loop spans 13 amino acids.

What was sequenced was peripheral blood. The chain couples TRBV28 to TRBJ2-2; the D gene is possibly TRBD1 (6 bases). This TCR derives from a woman aged 55 to 70 with active or convalescent COVID-19. The CDR3 region is CASGRTVTGELFF. The DNA of the CDR3 is TGTGCCAGCGGGCGGACAGTCACCGGGGAGCTGTTTTTT.